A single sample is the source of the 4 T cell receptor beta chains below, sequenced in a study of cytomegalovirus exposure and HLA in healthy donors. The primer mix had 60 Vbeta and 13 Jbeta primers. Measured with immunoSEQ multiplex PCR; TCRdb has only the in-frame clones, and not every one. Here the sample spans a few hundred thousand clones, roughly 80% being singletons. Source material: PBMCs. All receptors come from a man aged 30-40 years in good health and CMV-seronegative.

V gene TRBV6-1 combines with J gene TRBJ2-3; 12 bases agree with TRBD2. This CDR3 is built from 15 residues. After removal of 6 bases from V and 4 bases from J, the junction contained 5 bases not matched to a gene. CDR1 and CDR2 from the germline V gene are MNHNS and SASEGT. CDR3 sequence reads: CASSGLAGLADTQYF. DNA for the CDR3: TGTGCCAGCAGCGGACTAGCGGGGCTGGCAGATACGCAGTATTTT.

The CDR3 DNA reads as TGTGCTAGTGGTTTGGTAGTCGACAGGGTGTACGAGCAGTACTTC. Translation: CASGLVVDRVYEQYF. The rearrangement uses TRBV12-5 and TRBJ2-7; 7 positions agree with TRBD1. The CDR3 runs 15 residues. J lost 4 bases, V lost 0 bases, and 6 bases had no gene match. Germline-derived CDR1 and CDR2 are LGHNT and FRNRAP.

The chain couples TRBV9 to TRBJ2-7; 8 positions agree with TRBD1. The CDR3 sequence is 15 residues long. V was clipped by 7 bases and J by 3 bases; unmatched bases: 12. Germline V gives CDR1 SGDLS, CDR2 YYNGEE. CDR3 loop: CASSQGQGYIYEQYF. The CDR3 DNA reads TGTGCCAGCTCACAAGGACAGGGATACATCTACGAGCAGTACTTC.

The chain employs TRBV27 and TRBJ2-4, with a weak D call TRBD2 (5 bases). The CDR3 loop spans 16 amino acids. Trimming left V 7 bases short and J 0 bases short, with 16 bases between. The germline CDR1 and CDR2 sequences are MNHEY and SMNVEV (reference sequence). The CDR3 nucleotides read TGTGCCAGCACCAGCCCAGCGGAGCTAGCCAAAAACATTCAGTACTTC. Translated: CASTSPAELAKNIQYF.